A selection of T cell receptor beta chains follows, all from one sample in a study of tumour-infiltrating T cells in Burkitt lymphoma. The protocol was immunoSEQ multiplex PCR, while the TCRdb copy is restricted to in-frame clones and leaves out a portion. This sample yields 1,700 or so clones, of which 15% to 20% are seen a single time; 9.5% to 15% belongs to the top ten. The sequenced material came from tumor tissue. The receptors originated from a human donor with Burkitt lymphoma. The CDR3 runs from the conserved cysteine through the conserved F or W. D genes are given only for firm matches. For some rows the clone size is stated as once, few or many, or as a class when expanded; others skip it.

j_gene | v_gene | abundance | d_gene | CDR3nt | CDR3aa
TRBJ1-2 | TRBV7-9 | . | . | TGTGCCAGCAGCTTAGCACAGGCCCTACCTCGCTACACCTTC | CASSLAQALPRYTF
TRBJ1-4 | TRBV11-2 | . | . | TGTGCCAGCAGCTTAGCAGCAGGGTCGGGGGAAAAACTGTTTTTT | CASSLAAGSGEKLFF
TRBJ2-3 | TRBV19 | once | TRBD2 | TGTGCCAGTAGTATAGGGGCTAGCGGGAGTACAGATACGCAGTATTTT | CASSIGASGSTDTQYF
TRBJ2-5 | TRBV19 | few | TRBD1 | TGTGCCAGTACCTCGACAGGGGAAGAGACCCAGTACTTC | CASTSTGEETQYF
TRBJ2-7 | TRBV4-2 | few | . | TGTGCCAGCAGCCCCCGGGTCTTCCTCCCAAGCGAGCAGTACTTC | CASSPRVFLPSEQYF
TRBJ2-2 | TRBV5-5 | . | . | TGTGCCAGCAGCTTGGCTCCAGCGGGGAACACCGGGGAGCTGTTTTTT | CASSLAPAGNTGELFF
TRBJ2-7 | TRBV29-1 | few | . | TGCAGCGTTCTACCCCGGGACACCTACGAGCAGTACTTC | CSVLPRDTYEQYF
TRBJ2-7 | TRBV10-1 | few | . | TGCGCCACCGCACGGGAGACAAGCTCCTACGAGCAGTACTTC | CATARETSSYEQYF
TRBJ2-2 | TRBV5-4 | . | TRBD1 | TGTGCCAGCAGCTTCGGACAGGGGACCGGGGAGCTGTTTTTT | CASSFGQGTGELFF
TRBJ2-1 | TRBV5-6 | . | . | TGTGCCAGCAGCTTGGGTGCGAGGGGGCAGTTCTTC | CASSLGARGQFF
TRBJ2-2 | TRBV5-1 | . | . | TGCGCCAGCAGCCGGGGGGCAGGGGCCCCGGGGACCGGAGAGCTGTTTTTT | CASSRGAGAPGTGELFF
TRBJ2-2 | TRBV2 | . | . | TGTGCCAGCAGGTCGCCCAGGGCGGTCACCGGGGAGCTGTTTTTT | CASRSPRAVTGELFF
TRBJ2-3 | TRBV7-3 | . | . | TGTGCCAGCAGCTTTGACAGGAGTTCAGATACGCAGTATTTT | CASSFDRSSDTQYF
TRBJ2-7 | TRBV29-1 | few | . | TGCAGCGTTGTTCAGTACGAGCAGTACTTC | CSVVQYEQYF
TRBJ1-3 | TRBV7-9 | . | TRBD1 | TGTGCCAGCAGCCCCGGGACAGGGACTTACTCTGGAAACACCATATATTTT | CASSPGTGTYSGNTIYF